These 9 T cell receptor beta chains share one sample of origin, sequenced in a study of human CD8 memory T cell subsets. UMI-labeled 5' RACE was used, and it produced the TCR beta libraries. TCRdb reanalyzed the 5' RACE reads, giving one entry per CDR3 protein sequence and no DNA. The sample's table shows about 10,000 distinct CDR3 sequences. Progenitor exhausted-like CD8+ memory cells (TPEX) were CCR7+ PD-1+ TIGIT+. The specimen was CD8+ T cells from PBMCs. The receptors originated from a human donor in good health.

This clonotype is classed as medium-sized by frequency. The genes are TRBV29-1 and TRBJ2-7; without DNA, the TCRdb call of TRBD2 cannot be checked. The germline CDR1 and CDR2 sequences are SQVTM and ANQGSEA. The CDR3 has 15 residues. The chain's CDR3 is CSVRGEGVFGHEQYF.

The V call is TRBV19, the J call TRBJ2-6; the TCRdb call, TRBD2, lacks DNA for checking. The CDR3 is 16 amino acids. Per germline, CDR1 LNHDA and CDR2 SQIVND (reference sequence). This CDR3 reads CASLAGGSSGANVLTF.

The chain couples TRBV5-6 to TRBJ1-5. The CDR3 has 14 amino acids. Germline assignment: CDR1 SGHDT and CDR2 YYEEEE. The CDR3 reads CASSFRAAHQPQHF.

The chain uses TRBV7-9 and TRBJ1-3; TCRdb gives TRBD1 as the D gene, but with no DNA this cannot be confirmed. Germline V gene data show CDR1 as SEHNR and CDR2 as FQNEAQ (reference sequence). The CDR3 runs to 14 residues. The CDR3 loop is CASSSGPAGNTIYF. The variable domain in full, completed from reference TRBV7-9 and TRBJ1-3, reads DTGVSQNPRHKITKRGQNVTFRCDPISEHNRLYWYRQTLGQGPEFLTYFQNEAQLEKSRLLSDRFSAERPKGSFSTLEIQRTEQGDSAMYLCASSSGPAGNTIYFGEGSWLTVV.

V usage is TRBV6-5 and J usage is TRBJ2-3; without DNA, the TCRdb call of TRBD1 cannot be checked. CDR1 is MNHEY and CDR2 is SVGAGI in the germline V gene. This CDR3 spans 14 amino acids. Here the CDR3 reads CASSYGRPTDTQYF.

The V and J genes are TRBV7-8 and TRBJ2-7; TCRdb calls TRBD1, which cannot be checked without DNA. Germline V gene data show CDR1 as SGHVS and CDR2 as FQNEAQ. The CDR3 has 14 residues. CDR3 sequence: CASSPRTGGYEQYF.

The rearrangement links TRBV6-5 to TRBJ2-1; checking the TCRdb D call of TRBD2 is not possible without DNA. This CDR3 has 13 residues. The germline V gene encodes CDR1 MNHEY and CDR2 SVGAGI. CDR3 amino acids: CASSYWAGDEQFF.

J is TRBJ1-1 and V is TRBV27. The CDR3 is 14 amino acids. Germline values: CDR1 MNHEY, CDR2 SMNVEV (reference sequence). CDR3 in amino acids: CASSEGPGLTEAFF.

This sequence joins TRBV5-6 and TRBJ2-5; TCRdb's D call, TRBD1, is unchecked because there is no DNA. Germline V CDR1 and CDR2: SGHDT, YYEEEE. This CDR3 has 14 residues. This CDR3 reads CASSSQGGEETQYF.